One T cell receptor (beta chain) is described in this entry. Its antigen remains unidentified. This entry comes from a study of CXCR3-negative and CXCR3-positive naive CD8 T cells. Findings and caveats of the study: CXCR3-negative naive cells had less hydrophobic TRB CDR3s than did CXCR3-positive naive cells.

The libraries of TRB cDNA were constructed through 5' RACE using UMI labels. TCRdb reanalyzed the 5' RACE reads, giving one entry per CDR3 protein sequence and no DNA. The sample table includes some 140,000 distinct CDR3 sequences. The germline gives CDR1 SGHNT, CDR2 YYREEE (reference sequence). The CDR3 spans 15 residues. Input material: naive CXCR3+ CD8+ T cells from blood. Stated subset: CD45RO-CCR7+CD27+CD95- naive CD8+ T cells expressing CXCR3 (TNR3+). V is TRBV5-4 and J is TRBJ2-1; the D call from TCRdb, TRBD2, cannot be confirmed without DNA. This clonotype was obtained from a human donor in good health. Some clones in this sample may be carry-over from other donors' samples. CDR3 region: CASSKGLAGSNEQFF.